Listed here are 7 T cell receptor beta chains from one sample, sequenced in a study of blood T cell repertoires in COVID-19. Assay: immunoSEQ multiplex PCR; the TCRdb copy retains only in-frame clones and omits some. The sample consists of 200,000 or so clones, about four fifths of them appearing once. Sequencing input: PBMCs or T cells enriched from blood (not recorded which). The receptor set was obtained from a woman aged 45-60 years who had been exposed to COVID-19.

The chain combines TRBV14 with TRBJ2-5; 8 positions match TRBD1. This CDR3 is built from 14 residues. Germline lookup yields CDR1 SGHDN and CDR2 FVKESK. The V and J ends lost 5 bases and 5 bases, in that order; junction bases with no gene match: 7. CDR3 residues: CASSYQGASETQYF. Here the CDR3 DNA reads TGTGCCAGCAGCTATCAGGGGGCCAGCGAGACCCAGTACTTC.

The V and J genes are TRBV10-3 and TRBJ2-7; the match to TRBD1 covers 8 bases. V trimming: 6 bases; J trimming: 0 bases; junction bases outside the gene matches: 4. Germline lookup yields CDR1 ENHRY and CDR2 SYGVKD. The CDR3 runs 14 residues. The CDR3 is CAIRQTGGSYEQYF. CDR3 in DNA: TGTGCCATCAGACAAACAGGGGGCTCCTACGAGCAGTACTTC.

A remark on this clone: This sample also contains other DNA sequences that code for the same CDR3. V gene TRBV29-1 combines with J gene TRBJ1-1, with D tentatively TRBD1 (6 bases). This CDR3 region has 12 residues. The germline gives CDR1 SQVTM, CDR2 ANQGSEA. Trimming cost V 3 bases and J 4 bases, with 9 bases left between them. Here the CDR3 reads CSVDRGGTEAFF. CDR3 nucleotide sequence: TGCAGCGTTGATAGAGGGGGCACTGAAGCTTTCTTT.

The chain uses TRBV19 and TRBJ1-5; D may be TRBD1 (5 bases). CDR1 is LNHDA, CDR2 SQIVND, per germline (reference sequence). This CDR3 is built from 16 residues. V was trimmed by 1 base and J by 11 bases, leaving 21 bases between them. In nucleotides, the CDR3 is TGTGCCAGTAGTATAGTTTCCGGGGGGTCCCCCGGAGCCCAGCATTTT. Encoded protein: CASSIVSGGSPGAQHF.

The V gene is TRBV18, the J gene TRBJ2-5; TRBD2 is a possible D gene (7 bases). The V gene lost 3 bases and the J gene lost 5 bases, with 19 bases spanning the gap. The CDR3 extends over 16 amino acids. The germline V gene encodes CDR1 KGHSH and CDR2 LQKENI. CDR3 residues: CASSPGGTSRQETQYF. The CDR3 DNA reads TGTGCCAGCTCACCCGGGGGGACATCTCGGCAGGAGACCCAGTACTTC.

The CDR3 DNA reads TGTGCCAGCAGCCAAGAATGGACAGGGAGCAATCAGCCCCAGCATTTT. This translates into CASSQEWTGSNQPQHF. The chain recombines TRBV3-1 (or the pseudogene TRBV3-2) with TRBJ1-5; TRBD1 aligns across 8 bases. The CDR3 spans 16 residues. Germline assignment: CDR1 LGHDT and CDR2 YNNKEL (reference sequence). V gave up 0 bases and J gave up 1 base; unmatched junction bases: 2.

V and J are TRBV19 and TRBJ2-2, with D possibly TRBD1 on 5 matching bases. Trimming took 3 bases from V and 5 from J, leaving 10 bases between them. The CDR3 length is 14 residues. CDR1 and CDR2 from the germline V gene are LNHDA and SQIVND (reference sequence). The CDR3 spells CASSILSGTGELFF. Written as DNA, the CDR3 is TGTGCCAGTAGTATCCTATCAGGGACCGGGGAGCTGTTTTTT.